Each of the 10 T cell receptor beta chains below was sequenced from the same sample in a study of shared clonotypes between healthy human individuals. The table came from immunoSEQ multiplex PCR; TCRdb's copy has only in-frame clones and leaves some out. In the table there are 1,500,000 or so clones, over 95% of which are singletons. Input material: naive CD4+ T cells sorted from blood. This sample's subset: CD45RA+ positively selected. Every receptor here comes from a man aged 25 to 45 in good health.

The rearrangement joins TRBV5-1 to TRBJ2-7; 7 positions match TRBD1. J was trimmed by 3 bases and V by 6 bases; bases with no gene match: 12. Per germline, CDR1 SGHRS and CDR2 YFSETQ. CDR3 length equals 15 residues. For the CDR3, the DNA is TGCGCCAGCAACGAATATCGACAGGGCGTCTACGAGCAGTACTTC. Its protein is CASNEYRQGVYEQYF.

This chain uses TRBV5-6 with TRBJ2-1, with 10 positions matching TRBD2. CDR3 length equals 15 residues. V was clipped by 5 bases and J by 7 bases; unmatched bases: 9. Germline values: CDR1 SGHDT, CDR2 YYEEEE. The CDR3 loop reads CASSELAGVRNEQFF. CDR3 DNA sequence: TGTGCCAGCAGTGAGCTAGCGGGAGTGAGGAATGAGCAGTTCTTC. The full variable domain, completed using reference TRBV5-6 and TRBJ2-1, is DAGVTQSPTHLIKTRGQQVTLRCSPKSGHDTVSWYQQALGQGPQFIFQYYEEEERQRGNFPDRFSGHQFPNYSSELNVNALLLGDSALYLCASSELAGVRNEQFFGPGTRLTVL.

The V call is TRBV30, the J call TRBJ2-7, with D perhaps being TRBD1 or TRBD2 (5 bases each). Germline loops: CDR1 GTSNPN, CDR2 SVGIG (reference sequence). V was clipped by 1 base and J by 2 bases, with 15 bases between them. The CDR3 totals 15 residues. CDR3 amino acids: CAWSGIQGSAYEQYF. In DNA form, the CDR3 reads TGTGCCTGGAGTGGTATTCAGGGTAGCGCCTACGAGCAGTACTTC.

The chain employs TRBV29-1 and TRBJ1-1; D might be TRBD1 (6 bases). Germline lookup yields CDR1 SQVTM and CDR2 ANQGSEA. Between the trimmed V and J ends, which lost 7 bases and 7 bases, there was a span of 19 bases. The CDR3 sequence is 13 residues long. In DNA form, the CDR3 reads TGCAGCGGAACCGGGACGGGGGCCTATGAAGCTTTCTTT. This translates into CSGTGTGAYEAFF.

The chain couples TRBV6-1 to TRBJ1-5; TRBD1 matches at 7 bases. Germline CDR1 is MNHNS and CDR2 is SASEGT. Trimming cost V 1 base and J 4 bases; bases outside gene matches: 7. There are 16 residues in the CDR3. The CDR3 sequence is CASSEVGAGGNQPQHF. Here the CDR3 DNA reads TGTGCCAGCAGTGAAGTGGGGGCAGGGGGGAATCAGCCCCAGCATTTT.

In its sample, this clone was seen once. The chain links TRBV27 to TRBJ2-7; a possible D gene is TRBD2 (6 bases). The CDR3 contains 17 residues. Germline CDR1 MNHEY, CDR2 SMNVEV (reference sequence). Deletions cut 2 bases from V and 1 base from J, with 18 bases between. CDR3 DNA: TGTGCCAGCAGTTTAGAAAATGGCCCGGGGGAATCCTACGAGCAGTACTTC. It codes for CASSLENGPGESYEQYF.

This sequence joins TRBV6-1 and TRBJ2-7; 7 bases agree with TRBD2. The CDR3 loop spans 14 amino acids. V shed 7 bases and J 0 bases; nucleotides not matched to a gene: 6. Germline V gene data show CDR1 as MNHNS and CDR2 as SASEGT. The CDR3 DNA reads TGTGCCAGCATTGTCGGGGGGAGCTCCTACGAGCAGTACTTC. It is translated as CASIVGGSSYEQYF.

The chain uses TRBV7-8 and TRBJ2-1, with 8 bases identical to TRBD2. V was pared by 5 bases and J by 8 bases, with 17 bases of the junction left unmatched. Per germline, CDR1 SGHVS and CDR2 FQNEAQ. The CDR3 is 17 residues long. CDR3 in amino acids: CASSLRLTSGIGDEQFF. The CDR3 DNA reads as TGTGCCAGCAGCCTACGACTTACTAGCGGTATTGGGGATGAGCAGTTCTTC.

The rearrangement links TRBV6-6 to TRBJ2-7, with TRBD1 identical over 7 bases. Germline V gene data show CDR1 as MNHNY and CDR2 as SVGAGI (reference sequence). The V and J ends lost 7 bases and 0 bases, in that order; junction bases with no gene match: 6. The CDR3 contains 14 residues. CDR3 residues: CASTPTGSSYEQYF. The CDR3, as DNA: TGTGCCAGCACCCCGACAGGGAGCTCCTACGAGCAGTACTTC.

The chain couples TRBV6-1 to TRBJ2-3; D is possibly TRBD2 (6 bases). The CDR3 loop spans 16 amino acids. Trimming shortened V by 2 bases and J by 1 base, and 13 bases separated the two germline ends. Germline CDR1 MNHNS, CDR2 SASEGT. CDR3 DNA sequence: TGTGCCAGCAGTGAATTCTTCCCGGGAGGCACAGATACGCAGTATTTT. It specifies CASSEFFPGGTDTQYF.